A selection of T cell receptor beta chains follows, all from one sample in a study of T cell repertoires in cytomegalovirus infection. The antigens of these receptors remain unknown. TCRdb passed the reads through MiXCR, listing each CDR3 protein once. The top ten hold around an eighth of the sample, which has some 920,000 distinct CDR3 sequences, roughly 30% seen once. The material was cultured CD8+ T cells from PBMCs, obtained from culture after CMV antigen stimulation. Source of these receptors: a human donor in good health (CMV status not recorded). Some clones in this sample may be carry-over from other donors' samples. The CDR3 runs from the conserved cysteine through the conserved F or W. D genes are given only for firm matches. Clone size, where shown, is once, few, many, or a class for clones that have expanded.

j_call v_call d_call clone_size cdr3_aa cdr3_nt
TRBJ2-2 TRBV6-1 TRBD1 . CASSPDRGQSGELFF TGTGCCAGCAGTCCCGACAGGGGGCAATCCGGGGAGCTGTTTTTT
TRBJ1-2 TRBV6-6 . few CASSYSRETDGYTF TGTGCCAGCAGTTACTCGAGAGAGACGGATGGCTACACCTTC
TRBJ1-2 TRBV7-9 TRBD1 few CASSLRDRGLNYGYTF TGTGCCAGCAGCTTAAGAGACAGGGGCCTTAACTATGGCTACACCTTC
TRBJ2-1 TRBV4-1 TRBD2 . CASSQVLAGGYNEQFF TGCGCCAGCAGCCAAGTACTGGCGGGGGGATACAATGAGCAGTTCTTC
TRBJ2-1 TRBV13 . . CASSLGRRNNEQFF TGTGCCAGCAGCTTGGGCAGGAGAAACAATGAGCAGTTCTTC
TRBJ2-5 TRBV19 . . CASSIDTGFQETQYF TGTGCCAGTAGTATAGATACAGGGTTCCAAGAGACCCAGTACTTC
TRBJ2-1 TRBV2 . few CASSEFQAYYNEQFF TGTGCCAGCAGTGAATTTCAGGCTTACTACAATGAGCAGTTCTTC
TRBJ1-1 TRBV19 . . CASINPWDTLNTEAFF TGTGCCAGTATCAACCCCTGGGACACCTTGAACACTGAAGCTTTCTTT
TRBJ1-2 TRBV19 TRBD1 once CASIETGSGGYTF TGTGCCAGTATCGAGACAGGGTCGGGCGGCTACACCTTC
TRBJ2-1 TRBV2 . . CTSSEPGSNEQFF TGTACCAGCAGTGAGCCCGGCAGCAATGAGCAGTTCTTC
TRBJ1-1 TRBV6-5 . . CASNRGASTEAFF TGTGCCAGCAATAGGGGGGCGAGCACTGAAGCTTTCTTT
TRBJ2-1 TRBV6-1 . . CASSEAGSDGIF TGTGCCAGCAGTGAAGCTGGCAGCGACGGAATCTTC
TRBJ1-5 TRBV7-8 . . CASSAGQSLSNQPQHF TGTGCCAGCAGCGCTGGACAGTCTCTTAGCAATCAGCCCCAGCATTTT
TRBJ2-1 TRBV7-6 . few CASSLEIGGTLYNEQFF TGTGCCAGCAGCTTAGAGATTGGCGGGACACTGTACAATGAGCAGTTCTTC
TRBJ2-1 TRBV7-3 . few CASRGWGEQFF TGTGCCAGCAGGGGTTGGGGTGAGCAGTTCTTC
TRBJ1-2 TRBV7-6 . . CASSSQGGPNYGYTF TGTGCCAGCAGCTCCCAGGGCGGGCCTAACTATGGCTACACCTTC
TRBJ1-2 TRBV28 . . CASSTLPGTPSGNYGYTF TGTGCCAGCAGTACCCTCCCCGGGACACCGAGTGGGAACTATGGCTACACCTTC
TRBJ1-1 TRBV11-2 . few CASSLDWDEAFF TGTGCCAGCAGCTTAGACTGGGATGAAGCTTTCTTT
TRBJ1-2 TRBV5-1 TRBD1 . CASSLGQGVDGYTF TGCGCCAGCAGCTTGGGACAGGGGGTGGACGGCTACACCTTC
TRBJ2-1 TRBV20-1 TRBD2 . CSAKGLAAVSYNEQFF TGCAGTGCTAAGGGGCTAGCGGCGGTCTCCTACAATGAGCAGTTCTTC
TRBJ2-1 TRBV7-3 TRBD1 . CASSFGQGPCNEQFF TGTGCCAGCAGCTTTGGACAGGGCCCCTGCAATGAGCAGTTCTTC
TRBJ2-3 TRBV29-1 TRBD2 . CSVARLAVTQYF TGCAGCGTTGCTCGACTAGCAGTTACGCAGTATTTT
TRBJ1-1 TRBV6-1 . few CASSEGRVAFF TGTGCCAGCAGTGAAGGCAGGGTGGCTTTCTTT
TRBJ2-4 TRBV7-9 TRBD1 . CASSPQGKNIQYF TGTGCCAGCAGCCCACAGGGGAAAAACATTCAGTACTTC